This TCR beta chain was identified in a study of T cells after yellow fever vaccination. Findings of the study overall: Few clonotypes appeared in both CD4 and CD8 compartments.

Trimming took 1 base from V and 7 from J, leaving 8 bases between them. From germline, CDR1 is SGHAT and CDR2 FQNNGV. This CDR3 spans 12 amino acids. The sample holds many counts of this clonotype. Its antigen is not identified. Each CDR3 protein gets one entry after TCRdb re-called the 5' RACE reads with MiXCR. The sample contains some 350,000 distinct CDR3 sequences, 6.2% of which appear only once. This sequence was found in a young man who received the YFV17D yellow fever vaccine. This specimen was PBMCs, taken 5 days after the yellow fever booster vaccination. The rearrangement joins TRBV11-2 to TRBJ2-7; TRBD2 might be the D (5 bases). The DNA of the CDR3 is TGTGCCAGCAGCTTAGGGGGAGTTGAGCAGTACTTC. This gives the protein CASSLGGVEQYF.